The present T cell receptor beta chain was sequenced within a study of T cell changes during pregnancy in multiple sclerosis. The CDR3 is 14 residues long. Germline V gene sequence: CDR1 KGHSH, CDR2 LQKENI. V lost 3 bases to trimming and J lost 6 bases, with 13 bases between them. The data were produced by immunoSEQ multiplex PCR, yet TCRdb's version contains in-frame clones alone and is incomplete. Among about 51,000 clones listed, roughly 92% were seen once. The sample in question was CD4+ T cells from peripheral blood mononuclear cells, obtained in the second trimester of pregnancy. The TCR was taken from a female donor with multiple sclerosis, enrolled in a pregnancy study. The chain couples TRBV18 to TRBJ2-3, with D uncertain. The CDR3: CASSPEIGMDTQYF. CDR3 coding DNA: TGTGCCAGCTCACCGGAGATTGGCATGGATACGCAGTATTTT.